One TCR beta chain is described in this entry. Its target is unknown. This sample is drawn from a study of CD4+ T cells in melanoma. The CDR3 is made up of 16 amino acids. CDR1 is SEHNR, CDR2 FQNEAQ, per germline (reference sequence). The ends were cut back, 5 bases at V and 3 bases at J, with 18 bases in the middle. Study results and caveats: Neoantigen-specific CD4+ T cells in melanoma reportedly had diverse differentiation states. CD8+ T cell, macrophage and B cell function reportedly correlated with neoantigen-specific CD4+ T cells.

TCRdb's table, derived via immunoSEQ multiplex PCR, lists solely in-frame clones and lacks some. The sample consists of around 20,000 clones, around 82% of them appearing once. Sequenced: cells from a culture (not recorded whether cultured in vitro). V usage is TRBV7-9 and J usage is TRBJ2-3, with D unclear. The clonotype comes from a human donor with melanoma. CDR3 coding DNA: TGTGCCAGCAGCCTCACTCAGCTGACTTCAACAGATACGCAGTATTTT. Translation: CASSLTQLTSTDTQYF.